This TCR beta chain was obtained from a study of T cell responses to AZD1222 COVID-19 vaccine (dated by TCRdb to the early 2020s). Broadly, across the study: Because spike-specific TCR depth and breadth did not differ between the two schedules, AZD1222 recipients who got a second dose at roughly 4 weeks were pooled with those who got a second dose at roughly 12 weeks. A total of approximately 250 trial participants underwent TCR sequencing, of whom about 210 had received two doses of AZD1222 and about 26 had received two doses of the MenACWY control vaccine. Trial participants were enrolled into age subgroups of 18-55, 56-69 and 70-plus years, which contained roughly 140, 27 and 60 TCR-sequenced participants, respectively.

The meaning of the sample's time point label: baseline before first vaccination. Vaccinee samples were obtained from the UK trials COV001 and COV002, which included a single-blind randomized controlled phase 2/3 trial of AZD1222 (ChAdOx1 nCoV-19) in healthy adults. For TCRbeta chain sequencing, PBMC samples were collected from trial participants at day 0 and at day 28 after the second dose. The CDR3 regions of human TCRbeta chains were analyzed by immunosequencing. From the authors' description of their analysis: TCRs in the repertoires were matched against a reference library of SARS-CoV-2-specific TCRs that had been generated with the MIRA antigen-specificity platform. Breadth meant the fraction of unique TCRs that were SARS-CoV-2-associated, whereas depth meant the fraction of total T cells that were SARS-CoV-2-associated. Using the MIRA data, every spike-specific TCR was mapped to the spike region that the TCR reacted to and assigned to either a CD4 or a CD8 class. Log10-transformed breadth and depth values were compared by one-way ANOVA with Sidak's multiple comparisons tests. Entries here come from immuneACCESS through TCRdb and include only in-frame sequences with V and J called. Some clones fail to appear in such tables; in the studies checked, an unresolved V gene covers under half of the shortfall, and the cause of the remainder is unknown. Clonal size and the V and J genes are those of that table, whereas D and trimming came from the DNA. In all, the sample holds 110,000 to 150,000 clones, and 92% of those were seen once. Of the sample, 2.5% to 3.5% is held by the ten largest clones.

Details on this clone: Its antigen has not been determined. The record has no base qualities; no much larger clone is one base away.

Paper-wide results and their limitations: Reportedly, close to half of the unique spike-specific TCRs recognized epitopes lying outside the regions that are mutated in the B.1.351 and B.1.1.7 variants. In the small 56-69-year group, the increase in depth fell short of significance, most likely because of low power. Vaccine-associated CD4 TCRs spanned the whole spike protein, with dominant responses in regions 160-218 and 743-854. Because no day 14 peak-response samples were available, the repertoires could be characterized only after the peak T cell response. After two AZD1222 doses, both the breadth and the depth of spike-specific TCRs were significantly higher than at day 0 and than in MenACWY recipients. Participants were mostly white British and included more females than males, and it was suggested by the authors that clonal diversity may have been underestimated. Conclusions about previously exposed vaccinees are limited because only six or seven AZD1222 recipients were SARS-CoV-2 seropositive at baseline.

After removal of 7 bases from V and 5 bases from J, the junction retains 9 bases not matched to a gene. The cysteine opens and the phenylalanine closes a CDR3 of 15 amino acids. Here the CDR3 DNA is all that survives: 45 bases in frame from base 1. CDR1 LNHDA and CDR2 SQIVND are derived from the germline V gene (reference sequence). The sequence was obtained from an adult in good health. The source was peripheral blood, collected on day 0 of AZD1222 vaccination. Recombination connected TRBV19 to TRBJ1-5, with 9 central nucleotides matching TRBD1. The bases are TGTGCCAGTAAAATCTCCGGGACAGGGTATCAGCCCCAGCATTTT. Its amino acids are CASKISGTGYQPQHF.